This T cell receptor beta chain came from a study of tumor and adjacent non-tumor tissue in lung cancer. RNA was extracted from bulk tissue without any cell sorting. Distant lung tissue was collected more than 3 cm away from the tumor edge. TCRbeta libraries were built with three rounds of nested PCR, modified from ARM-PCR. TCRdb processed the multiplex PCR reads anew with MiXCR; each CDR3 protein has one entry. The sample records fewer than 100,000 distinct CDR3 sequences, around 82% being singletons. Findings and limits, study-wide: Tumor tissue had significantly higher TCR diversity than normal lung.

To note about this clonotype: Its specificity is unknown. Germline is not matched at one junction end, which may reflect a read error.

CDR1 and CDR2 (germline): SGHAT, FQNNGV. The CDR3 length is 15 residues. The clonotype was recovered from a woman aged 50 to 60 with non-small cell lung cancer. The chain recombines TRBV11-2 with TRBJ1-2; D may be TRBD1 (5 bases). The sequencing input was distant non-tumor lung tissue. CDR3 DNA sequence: TGTGCCAGTAGCTTAGAACCTCAGGGAGTGGGCGGCTACACCTTC. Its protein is CASSLEPQGVGGYTF. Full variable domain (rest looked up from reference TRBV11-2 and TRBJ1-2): EAGVAQSPRYKIIEKRQSVAFWCNPISGHATLYWYQQILGQGPKLLIQFQNNGVVDDSQLPKDRFSAERLKGVDSTLKIQPAKLEDSAVYLCASSLEPQGVGGYTFGSGTRLTVV.